Here is one T cell receptor (beta chain) with its context. TCRdb's table, derived via immunoSEQ multiplex PCR, lists solely in-frame clones and lacks some. The data hold about 250,000 clones, with approximately 88% observed a single time. This entry belongs to a study of blood T cell repertoires in COVID-19. The CDR3 totals 15 residues. V gave up 3 bases and J gave up 9 bases; unmatched junction bases: 6. Per the germline V gene, CDR1 is SGDLS and CDR2 is YYNGEE. The sample consisted of peripheral blood. This rearrangement joins TRBV9 to TRBJ1-6, with 10 bases lining up with TRBD1. The clonotype was recovered from a woman aged 25 to 39 with COVID-19, enrolled during active disease. The CDR3, as DNA: TGTGCCAGCAGCGGTCGACAGGGGGCGGGTTCACCCCTCCACTTT. Amino acid sequence: CASSGRQGAGSPLHF.